The sequence of this T cell receptor (beta chain) was determined in a study of shared clonotypes between healthy human individuals. This table comes from immunoSEQ multiplex PCR, and its TCRdb copy is limited to in-frame clones, with some not included. Of 2,500,000 or so clones detected, over 85% appear once; the ten largest clones hold 0.36%. Sequenced: naive CD4+ T cells from PBMCs. This sample's subset: CD45RA+ positively selected. The origin of this receptor is a young man in good health. Some clones in this sample may be carry-over from other donors' samples.

CDR3 nucleotides: TGTGCCAGCGGAAAAACGAAGGGGGAGGGGTCTTATGAGCAGTTCTTC. Protein sequence: CASGKTKGEGSYEQFF. V gene TRBV7-9 combines with J gene TRBJ2-1, with D maybe TRBD2 (7 bases). The CDR3 totals 16 residues. The V gene's germline CDR1 is SEHNR and CDR2 FQNEAQ (reference sequence). Trimming left V 8 bases short and J 8 bases short, with 25 bases between.